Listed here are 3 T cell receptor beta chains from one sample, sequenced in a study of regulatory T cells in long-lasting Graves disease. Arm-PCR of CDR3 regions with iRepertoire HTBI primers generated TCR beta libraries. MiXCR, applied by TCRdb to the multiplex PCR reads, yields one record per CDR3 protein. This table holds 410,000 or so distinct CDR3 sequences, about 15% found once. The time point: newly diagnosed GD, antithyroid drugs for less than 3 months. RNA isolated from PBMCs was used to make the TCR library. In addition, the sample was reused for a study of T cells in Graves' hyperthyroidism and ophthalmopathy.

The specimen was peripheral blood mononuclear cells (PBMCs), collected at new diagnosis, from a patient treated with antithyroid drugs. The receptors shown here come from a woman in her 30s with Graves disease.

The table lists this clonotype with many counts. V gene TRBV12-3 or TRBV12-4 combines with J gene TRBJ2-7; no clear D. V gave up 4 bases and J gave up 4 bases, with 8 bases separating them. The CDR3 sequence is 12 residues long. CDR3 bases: TGTGCCAGCAGTTCCGACTGGTACGAGCAGTACTTC. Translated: CASSSDWYEQYF.

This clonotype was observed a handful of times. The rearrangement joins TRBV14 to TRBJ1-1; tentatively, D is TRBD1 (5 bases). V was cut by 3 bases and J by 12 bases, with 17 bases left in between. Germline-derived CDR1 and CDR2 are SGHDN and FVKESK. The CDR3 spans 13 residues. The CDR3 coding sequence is TGTGCCAGCAGCCATAAGACAGCTGAGTTCCCTTTCTTT. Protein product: CASSHKTAEFPFF.

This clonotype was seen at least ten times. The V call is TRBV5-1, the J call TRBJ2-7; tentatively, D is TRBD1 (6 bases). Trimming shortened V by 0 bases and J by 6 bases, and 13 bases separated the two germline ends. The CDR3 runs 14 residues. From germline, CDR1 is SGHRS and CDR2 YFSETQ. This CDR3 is CASSLDTGSREQYF. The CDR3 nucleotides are TGCGCCAGCAGCTTGGACACAGGGTCCCGCGAGCAGTACTTC.